Listed below are T cell receptor beta chains from one sample, sequenced in a study of cytomegalovirus exposure and HLA in healthy donors. Assay used: immunoSEQ multiplex PCR; TCRdb lists only in-frame clones, some missing. The sample lists under 150,000 clones; 75% to 85% were seen once. The sample consisted of PBMCs. The source is a male donor in good health and CMV-seropositive. CDR3s include the opening cysteine and the closing phenylalanine or tryptophan. Each record gives: CDR3 protein, V gene, clone size, J gene, CDR3 length, D gene. The D gene is left open where the match is weak. Only some rows state a clone size, as once, few, many or a class for expanded clones.

CDR3 protein: CAWDAGYGYTF; V gene: TRBV30; clone size: -; J gene: TRBJ1-2; CDR3 length: 11; D gene: -
CDR3 protein: CASSIGASGRVHNEQFF; V gene: TRBV19; clone size: -; J gene: TRBJ2-1; CDR3 length: 17; D gene: TRBD2
CDR3 protein: CASSFLAGVYNEQFF; V gene: TRBV5-6; clone size: -; J gene: TRBJ2-1; CDR3 length: 15; D gene: TRBD2
CDR3 protein: CAWSRVLGNEQFF; V gene: TRBV30; clone size: -; J gene: TRBJ2-1; CDR3 length: 13; D gene: -
CDR3 protein: CASSQRDRGYGYTF; V gene: TRBV4-2; clone size: -; J gene: TRBJ1-2; CDR3 length: 14; D gene: TRBD1
CDR3 protein: CASSGDSETQETQYF; V gene: TRBV7-2; clone size: -; J gene: TRBJ2-5; CDR3 length: 15; D gene: TRBD1
CDR3 protein: CASRRGGAGVYEQYF; V gene: TRBV28; clone size: -; J gene: TRBJ2-7; CDR3 length: 15; D gene: TRBD2
CDR3 protein: CASSTFDRVNGYTF; V gene: TRBV6-1; clone size: -; J gene: TRBJ1-2; CDR3 length: 14; D gene: TRBD1
CDR3 protein: CASSASTGSSYEQYF; V gene: TRBV11-3; clone size: -; J gene: -; CDR3 length: 15; D gene: -
CDR3 protein: CASSLGVARTFYEQYF; V gene: TRBV5-6; clone size: -; J gene: -; CDR3 length: 16; D gene: -
CDR3 protein: CASSLGRPGEQYF; V gene: TRBV28; clone size: -; J gene: TRBJ2-7; CDR3 length: 13; D gene: -
CDR3 protein: CASSAPPRDRVVYEQYF; V gene: TRBV6-9; clone size: -; J gene: TRBJ2-7; CDR3 length: 17; D gene: TRBD1
CDR3 protein: CASSMGRYEQYF; V gene: TRBV19; clone size: -; J gene: TRBJ2-7; CDR3 length: 12; D gene: -
CDR3 protein: CAISGLARELFF; V gene: TRBV10-3; clone size: -; J gene: TRBJ2-2; CDR3 length: 12; D gene: TRBD2
CDR3 protein: CASRPGQENTEAFF; V gene: TRBV19; clone size: once; J gene: TRBJ1-1; CDR3 length: 14; D gene: TRBD1
CDR3 protein: CASSSGGAGQPQHF; V gene: TRBV5-4; clone size: -; J gene: TRBJ1-5; CDR3 length: 14; D gene: TRBD1
CDR3 protein: CASTTTGGTYGYTF; V gene: TRBV4-1; clone size: -; J gene: TRBJ1-2; CDR3 length: 14; D gene: TRBD1
CDR3 protein: CAWSGQGGNEQFF; V gene: TRBV30; clone size: -; J gene: TRBJ2-1; CDR3 length: 13; D gene: TRBD1
CDR3 protein: CAWSREETQYF; V gene: TRBV30; clone size: -; J gene: TRBJ2-5; CDR3 length: 11; D gene: -
CDR3 protein: CASSGVLNEKLFF; V gene: TRBV18; clone size: -; J gene: TRBJ1-4; CDR3 length: 13; D gene: -
CDR3 protein: CASSVGGGAKQYF; V gene: TRBV5-1; clone size: -; J gene: TRBJ2-7; CDR3 length: 13; D gene: -
CDR3 protein: CASSVEGSNEQYF; V gene: TRBV9; clone size: once; J gene: TRBJ2-7; CDR3 length: 13; D gene: -
CDR3 protein: CASERAGTGYEQYF; V gene: TRBV28; clone size: -; J gene: TRBJ2-7; CDR3 length: 14; D gene: TRBD2
CDR3 protein: CASSFRSPGITDTQYF; V gene: TRBV27; clone size: -; J gene: TRBJ2-3; CDR3 length: 16; D gene: -
CDR3 protein: CASRTRGTGSYNEQFF; V gene: TRBV28; clone size: -; J gene: TRBJ2-1; CDR3 length: 16; D gene: -
CDR3 protein: CASSSLGAGELFF; V gene: TRBV7-9; clone size: -; J gene: TRBJ2-2; CDR3 length: 13; D gene: -
CDR3 protein: CASSLDGGTGPAPYGYTF; V gene: TRBV5-1; clone size: -; J gene: TRBJ1-2; CDR3 length: 18; D gene: TRBD1
CDR3 protein: CASSPKERGEQFF; V gene: TRBV18; clone size: -; J gene: TRBJ2-1; CDR3 length: 13; D gene: -
CDR3 protein: CASSSPPGLWEQYF; V gene: TRBV27; clone size: -; J gene: TRBJ2-7; CDR3 length: 14; D gene: -
CDR3 protein: CASRLLAESYEQYF; V gene: TRBV19; clone size: -; J gene: TRBJ2-7; CDR3 length: 14; D gene: -
CDR3 protein: CASSIQGLAGNEQFF; V gene: TRBV7-3; clone size: -; J gene: TRBJ2-1; CDR3 length: 15; D gene: TRBD2
CDR3 protein: CASSLVLPGQGKSEQFF; V gene: TRBV7-2; clone size: -; J gene: TRBJ2-1; CDR3 length: 17; D gene: TRBD1
CDR3 protein: CASSRREGWGQPQHF; V gene: TRBV7-2; clone size: few; J gene: TRBJ1-5; CDR3 length: 15; D gene: -